A single T cell receptor (beta chain) is shown here with its context. This sample stems from a study of cytomegalovirus exposure and HLA in healthy donors. The PCR was carried out with 60 Vbeta primers and 13 Jbeta primers. Profiled with immunoSEQ multiplex PCR; TCRdb holds only in-frame clones, not every one. The sample yields around 200,000 clones, roughly 89% seen once. CDR1 is SGHNT and CDR2 is YYREEE in the germline V gene (reference sequence). Between the trimmed V and J ends, which lost 1 base and 5 bases, there was a span of 11 bases. CDR3 length: 14 amino acids. Specimen: PBMCs. This receptor was obtained from a woman in her late teens or twenties in good health and CMV-seronegative. The chain employs TRBV5-4 and TRBJ2-3, with D uncertain. CDR3 coding DNA: TGTGCCAGCAGCTTGCTTAGCTCCCTAGATACGCAGTATTTT. Its protein is CASSLLSSLDTQYF.